These T cell receptor beta chains were read from a single sample in a study of shared clonotypes between healthy human individuals. Using immunoSEQ multiplex PCR, the repertoire was profiled, and TCRdb retains in-frame clones only, with some absent. Of approximately 500,000 clones in the sample, around 80% were seen once. The sample taken for sequencing was PBMCs. The source is a woman aged 40-49 years in good health. Some clones in this sample may be carry-over from other donors' samples. CDR3s include the opening cysteine and the closing phenylalanine or tryptophan.

v_gene	j_gene	CDR3aa
TRBV28	TRBJ1-2	CASSSPYREGNYGYTF
TRBV4-1	TRBJ2-3	CASSQDRGQGAGLRDTQYF
TRBV28	TRBJ2-3	CASSLGGRNRGDTQYF
TRBV29-1	TRBJ1-1	CSATERGNTEAFF
TRBV7-2	TRBJ2-7	CASSLDGSLEQYF
TRBV10-2	TRBJ1-5	CASSDPGTEGKHQPQHF
TRBV6-6	TRBJ2-3	CASTLGAVTQYF
TRBV6-1	TRBJ2-5	CASSEVWIQETQYF
TRBV9	TRBJ2-2	CASSVDQGWTGELFF
TRBV5-4	TRBJ2-3	CASSLTGPNTQYF
TRBV15	TRBJ2-6	CATSRDLSGANVLTF
TRBV29-1	TRBJ2-1	CSQDDRDQYEQFF
TRBV28	TRBJ1-1	CASSQPPDRMRTEAFF
TRBV14	TRBJ2-5	CASSRMIKGTQYF
TRBV7-9	TRBJ2-7	CASSLTGTGAYEQYF
TRBV6-1	TRBJ2-5	CASSEAGVSQETQYF
TRBV4-3	TRBJ2-7	CASSQTQGPGLAGGEYYYEQYF
TRBV10-3	TRBJ2-7	CAISEIGYEQYF
TRBV5-8	TRBJ2-7	CASSLWQYEQYF
TRBV10-1	TRBJ2-5	CASSESVSGTQYF
TRBV4-1	TRBJ1-6	CASSQDLLGQNSPLHF
TRBV18	TRBJ2-5	CASSRQRREGRETQYF
TRBV4-3	TRBJ2-7	CASSLSLAGGPYEQYF
TRBV29-1	TRBJ1-5	CSVEDGPHQPQHF
TRBV29-1	TRBJ2-1	CSVGVAGVDNEQFF
TRBV18	TRBJ2-5	CASSPGLVGDETQYF
TRBV5-4	TRBJ2-3	CASSPPEGRGTTDTQYF
TRBV7-8	TRBJ2-3	CASSLSGWASTDTQYF
TRBV7-2	TRBJ2-1	CASSFPPYNEQFF
TRBV19	TRBJ1-1	CASSIVRTGLSTEAFF
TRBV7-2	TRBJ1-1	CASSLLVNREAFF
TRBV4-1	TRBJ2-1	CASSQRVPGEQFF
TRBV18	TRBJ2-1	CASSPPRGSYNEQFF
TRBV6-1	TRBJ2-1	CATWGEGANEQFF
TRBV6-1	TRBJ2-5	CASSVLWVETQYF
TRBV6-1	TRBJ2-1	CASSEDGGNEQFF
TRBV6-6	TRBJ2-7	CASSYSVAEGREQYF